The TCR beta chain described here comes from a study of lymphopenia after photon versus proton radiotherapy. Study results and limitations: After the lymphocyte nadir, photon-treated repertoires showed oligoclonal expansion, especially of CD8+ Temra cells. Under photons, naive T cells and diversity fell while effector/memory populations rose.

In the case of this clone: Its antigen remains unknown.

Data came from immunoSEQ multiplex PCR; TCRdb stores just in-frame clones and leaves some out. The repertoire holds about 62,000 clones, with roughly 87% as singletons. The CDR3 runs to 13 residues. Germline V gives CDR1 KGHSH, CDR2 LQKENI. V lost 6 bases and J lost 9; bases outside the gene matches: 4. V and J are TRBV18 and TRBJ2-7; TRBD2 matches at 14 bases. The TCR was taken from a man older than 75 with esophageal cancer. Source: peripheral blood, taken from a patient treated with proton-based radiotherapy. The CDR3 here is CASSAGTSGRQYF. CDR3 in DNA: TGTGCCAGCTCGGCTGGGACTAGCGGGAGGCAGTACTTC.